Following are 8 T cell receptor beta chains from one sample sequenced in a study of cytomegalovirus exposure and HLA in healthy donors. Measured with immunoSEQ multiplex PCR; TCRdb has only the in-frame clones, and not every one. The sample comprises approximately 150,000 clones, about 90% of which are singletons, and 3% rests with the top ten. Sequences were obtained from PBMCs. The source is a woman between 18 and 29 years old in good health and CMV-seropositive.

The V and J genes are TRBV7-6 and TRBJ2-1; D may be TRBD1 (5 bases). The germline V gene encodes CDR1 SGHVS and CDR2 FNYEAQ. V shed 5 bases and J shed 4 bases, with 12 bases lying between them. The CDR3 covers 14 residues. The CDR3: CASSPRRQYNEQFF. CDR3 DNA sequence: TGTGCCAGCAGCCCCCGTAGACAGTACAATGAGCAGTTCTTC.

The gene calls are TRBV28 and TRBJ1-1; D unresolved. The germline V gene has CDR1 MDHEN and CDR2 SYDVKM. Trimming left V 7 bases short and J 0 bases short, with 9 bases between. This CDR3 is 13 amino acids long. The CDR3 coding sequence is TGTGCCAGCATAGCATACTTGAACACTGAAGCTTTCTTT. The encoded protein is CASIAYLNTEAFF.

This clone was seen a handful of times. This sequence joins TRBV7-9 and TRBJ1-6; TRBD1 agrees at 8 bases. This CDR3 spans 15 amino acids. Germline V gene sequence: CDR1 SEHNR, CDR2 FQNEAQ (reference sequence). The V and J ends lost 5 bases and 9 bases, in that order; junction bases with no gene match: 9. The CDR3 DNA reads TGTGCCAGCAGCCCAATGACAGGGGAAGGTTCACCCCTCCACTTT. Translation: CASSPMTGEGSPLHF.

This clone was observed once. The rearrangement links TRBV28 to TRBJ2-2; D possibly corresponds to TRBD1 (5 bases). V was shortened by 4 bases and J by 7 bases, with 13 bases between the two germline ends. In germline, CDR1 is MDHEN, CDR2 SYDVKM. The CDR3 sequence is 14 residues long. The CDR3 spells CASSYPGIVGELFF. As DNA, the CDR3 is TGTGCCAGCAGTTACCCAGGGATCGTCGGGGAGCTGTTTTTT.

This clone showed up just once. V gene TRBV28 combines with J gene TRBJ2-7; TRBD2 is a possible D gene (5 bases). This CDR3 contains 11 residues. V lost 7 bases to trimming and J lost 4 bases, with 8 bases between them. The germline CDR1 and CDR2 sequences are MDHEN and SYDVKM. The CDR3 nucleotides are TGTGCCAGCATACGAGGGTACGAGCAGTACTTC. It is translated as CASIRGYEQYF. The whole variable domain, remainder taken from reference TRBV28 and TRBJ2-7, is DVKVTQSSRYLVKRTGEKVFLECVQDMDHENMFWYRQDPGLGLRLIYFSYDVKMKEKGDIPEGYSVSREKKERFSLILESASTNQTSMYLCASIRGYEQYFGPGTRLTVT.

V usage is TRBV11-3 and J usage is TRBJ2-3, with 7 bases aligning to TRBD2. Trimming cost V 4 bases and J 4 bases; bases outside gene matches: 5. CDR1 is SGHNT, CDR2 YENEEA, per germline. CDR3 length: 14 residues. The CDR3 nucleotides read TGTGCCAGCAGCTCGACTAGCAGCTCAGATACGCAGTATTTT. Amino acid sequence: CASSSTSSSDTQYF.

This chain joins TRBV30 and TRBJ2-5; no firm D call. The CDR3 is 13 residues long. Per germline, CDR1 GTSNPN and CDR2 SVGIG (reference sequence). V was clipped by 2 bases and J by 3 bases, with 10 bases between them. The CDR3: CAWSQLPKETQYF. CDR3 in DNA: TGTGCCTGGAGTCAACTACCTAAAGAGACCCAGTACTTC.

The rearrangement links TRBV28 to TRBJ1-2, with 8 bases matching TRBD1. V trimming: 6 bases; J trimming: 0 bases; junction bases outside the gene matches: 6. The CDR3 has 15 amino acids. CDR1 is MDHEN, CDR2 SYDVKM, per germline. The CDR3 sequence: CASSSLGQANYGYTF. CDR3 sequence (DNA): TGTGCCAGCAGCTCTTTGGGACAGGCTAACTATGGCTACACCTTC.